This T cell receptor beta chain was recovered during a study of blood T cell repertoires in COVID-19. Study overall: The United States, Italy and Spain supplied acute and convalescent COVID-19 samples.

The trim removed 5 bases at V and 5 bases at J, leaving 15 bases unmatched. There are 16 residues in the CDR3. Germline CDR1 is SGHAT and CDR2 is FQNNGV. Enrollees, roughly 18 to 89 years old, lived in 20 to 25 US areas. Under the authors' procedure: Estimated nucleated cell counts came from reference gene primer amplification. Only in-frame clones appear in the TCRdb table, and some are missing; sequencing was by immunoSEQ multiplex PCR. V and J calls and clone size are as listed in that table; D and trimming were resolved from the DNA. The sample yields fewer than 250,000 clones, about 84% seen once.

The sequencing sample was made of PBMCs or T cells enriched from blood (not recorded which). The TCR originated in a woman aged 40-49 years with acute COVID-19. The chain combines TRBV11-2 with TRBJ2-7; 7 positions match TRBD2. The CDR3 protein is CASSPVRGRAYHEQYF. The DNA of the CDR3 is TGTGCCAGCAGCCCGGTCCGGGGGAGGGCCTACCACGAGCAGTACTTC.